This is a list of T cell receptor beta chains from one sample in a study of shared clonotypes between healthy human individuals. TCRdb's table, derived via immunoSEQ multiplex PCR, lists solely in-frame clones and lacks some. The sample gives fewer than 1.6 million clones, about 98.5% of which show up once; approximately 0.4% is in the top ten. The specimen was naive CD4+ T cells sorted from blood. The source of these receptors is a young man in good health. CDR3s include the opening cysteine and the closing phenylalanine or tryptophan. Each record gives: D gene, J gene, clone size, V gene, CDR3 protein, CDR3 DNA. D genes are given only for firm matches. Clone size, where shown, is once, few, many, or a class for clones that have expanded.

- TRBJ1-1 - TRBV30 CAWTNRMASEAFF TGTGCCTGGACAAACCGAATGGCATCTGAAGCTTTCTTT
- TRBJ1-5 - TRBV29-1 CSVSMAYNQPQHF TGCAGCGTTTCTATGGCCTACAATCAGCCCCAGCATTTT
- TRBJ1-1 - TRBV29-1 CSVAAGTTNTEAFF TGCAGCGTCGCGGCCGGGACAACGAACACTGAAGCTTTCTTT
- TRBJ2-7 - TRBV28 CASRKYEQYF TGTGCCAGCAGGAAGTACGAGCAGTACTTC
TRBD2 TRBJ2-5 - TRBV28 CASSLRPSGMETQYF TGTGCCAGCAGTCTCCGGCCTAGCGGGATGGAGACCCAGTACTTC
- TRBJ2-7 once TRBV19 CASSRVGGKGYEQYF TGTGCCAGTAGTCGGGTTGGAGGGAAGGGGTACGAGCAGTACTTC
TRBD1 TRBJ2-7 - TRBV5-5 CASSLTGHLYEQYF TGTGCCAGCAGCCTGACAGGGCATCTCTACGAGCAGTACTTC
TRBD1 TRBJ2-5 - TRBV2 CASSPRQGPQETQYF TGTGCCAGCAGTCCTAGACAGGGGCCACAAGAGACCCAGTACTTC
- TRBJ2-1 - TRBV18 CASSRTGELSEQFF TGTGCCAGCTCACGTACGGGAGAGCTTTCTGAGCAGTTCTTC
TRBD2 TRBJ2-1 - TRBV6-5 CASSYQAGARNEQFF TGTGCCAGCAGTTACCAAGCGGGAGCACGGAATGAGCAGTTCTTC
- TRBJ2-3 - TRBV5-1 CASSSPGGASTDTQYF TGCGCCAGCAGCTCCCCGGGTGGTGCTAGCACAGATACGCAGTATTTT
TRBD1 TRBJ2-7 - TRBV19 CASSRSTATGAYEQYF TGTGCCAGCAGTAGGTCCACCGCGACAGGGGCCTACGAGCAGTACTTC
- TRBJ2-7 - TRBV28 CASSPGPSYLEGEQYF TGTGCCAGCAGTCCTGGGCCCTCATACTTGGAGGGAGAGCAGTACTTC
- TRBJ1-4 - TRBV11-2 CASSWNRAFNEKLFF TGTGCCAGCAGCTGGAACCGGGCATTTAATGAAAAACTGTTTTTT
- TRBJ2-3 once TRBV5-6 CASSWTTDTQYF TGTGCCAGCAGTTGGACTACAGATACGCAGTATTTT
- TRBJ1-4 - TRBV28 CASSSIREGPNEKLFF TGTGCCAGCAGTTCCATCCGGGAGGGGCCTAATGAAAAACTGTTTTTT
TRBD2 TRBJ2-3 - TRBV11-2 CASSLAWGTGTSDADTQYF TGTGCCAGCAGCTTAGCGTGGGGAACCGGGACTAGCGACGCCGATACGCAGTATTTT
TRBD2 TRBJ2-1 - TRBV19 CASSIDVAGGPLYNEQFF TGTGCCAGTAGTATAGATGTAGCGGGAGGGCCATTATACAATGAGCAGTTCTTC
TRBD2 TRBJ2-1 - TRBV14 CASSPRTSGTNEQFF TGTGCCAGCAGCCCAAGGACTAGCGGGACAAATGAGCAGTTCTTC
- TRBJ2-1 once TRBV4-2 CASSQLTDRDNEQFF TGTGCCAGCAGCCAACTGACAGACCGAGACAATGAGCAGTTCTTC
TRBD2 TRBJ2-5 - TRBV5-1 CASSFFGTSEETQYF TGCGCCAGCAGCTTCTTTGGGACTAGCGAAGAGACCCAGTACTTC
TRBD1 TRBJ1-2 - TRBV29-1 CSVRDSAQTGGYTF TGCAGCGTCCGGGACAGTGCACAGACGGGCGGCTACACCTTC
TRBD2 TRBJ2-2 - TRBV29-1 CSVRLAVNTGELFF TGCAGCGTGAGGCTAGCGGTGAACACCGGGGAGCTGTTTTTT
TRBD2 TRBJ2-1 - TRBV6-5 CASSYSETSGYNEQFF TGTGCCAGCAGTTACTCGGAGACTAGCGGTTACAATGAGCAGTTCTTC